The rows below give T cell receptor beta chains drawn from one sample of a study of blood T cells in healthy people across ages. TCRdb redid the calling of the 5' RACE reads with MiXCR, one entry per CDR3 protein. The table shows about 770,000 distinct CDR3 sequences, with around 42% occurring only once. Sequences were obtained from blood. These receptors all stem from a man aged 55 to 70 in good health. Both conserved end residues are part of each CDR3. A D gene is named only where the DNA matches it firmly. Some rows have no size entry. The others give once, few or many, or a class for an expanded clone.

>NA|TRBJ1-1|few|TRBV27
TGTGCCAGCAGTCCCTCACAGGGATCGGGCGCTGAAGCTTTCTTT
CASSPSQGSGAEAFF
>NA|TRBJ1-4|NA|TRBV25-1
TGTGCCAGCAGTGAATCTCATTCAATGGAAAAACTGTTTTTT
CASSESHSMEKLFF
>TRBD2|TRBJ2-5|many|TRBV2
TGTGCCAGCACGACTAGCGGCAAAGAGACCCAGTACTTC
CASTTSGKETQYF
>NA|TRBJ2-7|NA|TRBV7-6
TGTGCCAGCAGCGTACTAGACACGACCTACGAGCAGTACTTC
CASSVLDTTYEQYF
>NA|TRBJ1-2|NA|TRBV4-1
TGCGCCAGCAGCCAAGAGAGCAGGATTGACTATGGCTACACCTTC
CASSQESRIDYGYTF
>TRBD1|TRBJ1-2|few|TRBV7-2
TGTGCCAGCAGCTTAGTCCCGGGACAGGGTGGCTATGGCTACACCTTC
CASSLVPGQGGYGYTF
>TRBD2|TRBJ2-1|NA|TRBV30
TGTGCCTGGAGTGGGGGGGGGTCGGAGAATGAGCAGTTCTTC
CAWSGGGSENEQFF
>TRBD1|TRBJ1-2|NA|TRBV29-1
TGCAGCGTTGAAGGAGGCCAGGACAGGTCCTATGGCTACACCTTC
CSVEGGQDRSYGYTF
>TRBD1|TRBJ2-5|few|TRBV29-1
TGCAGCGGTCGGACAGGGACGTACCAAGAGACCCAGTACTTC
CSGRTGTYQETQYF
>TRBD1|TRBJ2-5|many|TRBV5-1
TGCGCCAGCAGATACAAAACAGGGGCCATCCAAGAGACCCAGTACTTC
CASRYKTGAIQETQYF
>NA|TRBJ2-2|NA|TRBV9
TGTGCCAGCAGTCTTGAACAGGGGAACACCGGGGAGCTGTTTTTT
CASSLEQGNTGELFF
>TRBD1|TRBJ2-3|NA|TRBV28
TGTGCCAGCAGTTCCGGGGACAGGGAGTTCGCAGATACGCAGTATTTT
CASSSGDREFADTQYF
>TRBD1|TRBJ1-2|NA|TRBV6-2/TRBV6-3
TGTGCCAGCAGTTACTCAAGAGGGGGCGGAGGTGGCTACACCTTC
CASSYSRGGGGGYTF
>NA|TRBJ2-1|many|TRBV7-8
TGTGCCTTACAAAATACATACAATGAGCAGTTCTTC
CALQNTYNEQFF
>TRBD1|TRBJ2-6|NA|TRBV3-1
TGTGCCAGCAGCCAAGAGACAGGGGTCGTCTCTGGGGCCAACGTCCTGACTTTC
CASSQETGVVSGANVLTF
>NA|TRBJ2-7|few|TRBV12-3/TRBV12-4
TGTGCCAGCGGCCGGGGGGCCGGCGAGCAGTACTTC
CASGRGAGEQYF
>NA|TRBJ1-2|few|TRBV20-1
TGCAGTGTCAGCCGGGCACGGAACTATGGCTACACCTTC
CSVSRARNYGYTF
>NA|TRBJ1-3|NA|TRBV4-1
TGCGCCAGCAGTCCAATTCCGGGACACGCTGGAAACACCATATATTTT
CASSPIPGHAGNTIYF
>NA|TRBJ1-2|NA|TRBV9
TGTGCCAGCAGCGTAGCCAGCGGGGGTGGATATGGCTACACCTTC
CASSVASGGGYGYTF
>TRBD1|TRBJ2-2|NA|TRBV7-6
TGTGCCAGCAGCTTTACCCCCGGGACAGGGCCATACACCGGGGAGCTGTTTTTT
CASSFTPGTGPYTGELFF
>NA|TRBJ2-7|few|TRBV20-1
TGCAGTGCTAGAGATCTCAGGACGGGATCCTACGAGCAGTACTTC
CSARDLRTGSYEQYF
>NA|TRBJ2-7|NA|TRBV12-3/TRBV12-4
TGTGCCAGCAGCCCGTCTTCGGGACTGGGATCCTACGAGCAGTACTTC
CASSPSSGLGSYEQYF
>NA|TRBJ2-1|many|TRBV20-1
TGCAGTGCCCTACTAGACGGCTCCTTCAATGAGCAGTTCTTC
CSALLDGSFNEQFF
>NA|TRBJ2-1|few|TRBV27
TGTGCCAGCAGTCCCACCCGTCATAGCAATGAGCAGTTCTTC
CASSPTRHSNEQFF
>NA|TRBJ2-4|once|TRBV7-2
TGTGCCGGCAGCCTCAGTCCGGTCAACATTCAGTACTTC
CAGSLSPVNIQYF
>NA|TRBJ2-7|many|TRBV20-1
TGCAGTGCTAGAAAAACAGACAACCCTAGAGAGCAGTACTTC
CSARKTDNPREQYF
>NA|TRBJ2-4|few|TRBV29-1
TGCAGCGTTGAAGTGCCAGGGTGGCCGTCCCCGCAGTACTTC
CSVEVPGWPSPQYF
>NA|TRBJ1-2|NA|TRBV3-1
TGTGCCAGCAGCCCTACGGTTTCGCGAGGCTACACCTTC
CASSPTVSRGYTF
>NA|TRBJ2-1|NA|TRBV12-3/TRBV12-4
TGTGCCAGCACTCCTAGCGACACCGGGGAGCTGTTCTTC
CASTPSDTGELFF
>NA|TRBJ2-5|NA|TRBV11-3
TGTGCCAGCAGCCCGGGGGTAGCGAGGGAGACCCAGTACTTC
CASSPGVARETQYF
>NA|TRBJ2-4|NA|TRBV12-5
TGTGCTAGTGGTCCCAAAAACATTCAGTACTTC
CASGPKNIQYF
>NA|TRBJ2-4|NA|TRBV20-1
TGCAGTACTTCAGACAGCATCGCCAAAAACATTCAGTACTTC
CSTSDSIAKNIQYF
>NA|TRBJ2-5|few|TRBV20-1
TGCAGTGCTACCCAGGGGGGGCAAGAGACCCAGTACTTC
CSATQGGQETQYF
>NA|TRBJ2-7|NA|TRBV10-3
TGTGCCATCAGTGAGTCGCGGCAGGGTAACGAGCAGTACTTC
CAISESRQGNEQYF
>TRBD1|TRBJ1-1|many|TRBV29-1
TGCAGCGTCTACAGGGGCAGGACTGAAGCTTTCTTT
CSVYRGRTEAFF
>NA|TRBJ2-1|NA|TRBV6-5
TGTGCCAGCAGTTACTCCTTTGAATACCTTAGGACAATCTACAATGAGCAGTTCTTC
CASSYSFEYLRTIYNEQFF
>NA|TRBJ2-1|NA|TRBV21-1
TGTGCCAGCAAGGGGATTCGACAAGACGACGAGCAGTTCTTC
CASKGIRQDDEQFF
>NA|TRBJ1-6|NA|TRBV7-3
TGTGCCAGCAGCCAAACCCCCTCCTATAATTCACCCCTCCACTTT
CASSQTPSYNSPLHF
>NA|TRBJ2-5|NA|TRBV3-1
TGTGCCAGCAGCCAAGAACGGTGGGGTAGACCAACTGGGGAGACCCAGTACTTC
CASSQERWGRPTGETQYF
>NA|TRBJ2-2|few|TRBV4-3
TGCGCCAGCAGCCAAGATCGTTCTCCTCTCACCGGGGAGCTGTTTTTT
CASSQDRSPLTGELFF